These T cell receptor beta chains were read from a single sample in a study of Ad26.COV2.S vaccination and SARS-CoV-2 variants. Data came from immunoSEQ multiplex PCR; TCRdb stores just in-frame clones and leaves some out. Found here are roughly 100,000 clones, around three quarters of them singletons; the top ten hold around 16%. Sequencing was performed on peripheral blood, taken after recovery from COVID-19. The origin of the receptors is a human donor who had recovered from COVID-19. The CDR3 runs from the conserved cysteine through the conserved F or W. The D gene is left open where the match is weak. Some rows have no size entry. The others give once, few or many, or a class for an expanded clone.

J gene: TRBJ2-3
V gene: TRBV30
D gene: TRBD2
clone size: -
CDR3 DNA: TGTGCCTGGGCCCCTGGACTAGCGGGGGTGGGCACAGATACGCAGTATTTT
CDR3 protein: CAWAPGLAGVGTDTQYF

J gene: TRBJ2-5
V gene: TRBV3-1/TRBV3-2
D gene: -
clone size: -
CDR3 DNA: TGTGCCAGCAGCCAAGAGCCCCCGGGACTCGAAGAGACCCAGTACTTC
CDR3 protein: CASSQEPPGLEETQYF

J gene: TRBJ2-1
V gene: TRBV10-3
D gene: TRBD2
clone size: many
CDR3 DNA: TGTGCCATCAGTTTGACTAGCGGAAATGAGCAGTTCTTC
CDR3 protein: CAISLTSGNEQFF

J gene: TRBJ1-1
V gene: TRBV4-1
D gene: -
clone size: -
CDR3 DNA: TGCGCCAGCAGATCCCCCGGCGGGGGATACACTGAAGCTTTCTTT
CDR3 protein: CASRSPGGGYTEAFF

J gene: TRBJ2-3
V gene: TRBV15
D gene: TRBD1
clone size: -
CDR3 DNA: TGTGCCACCAGCCGAAGACAGGGAAGAACAGATACGCAGTATTTT
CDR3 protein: CATSRRQGRTDTQYF

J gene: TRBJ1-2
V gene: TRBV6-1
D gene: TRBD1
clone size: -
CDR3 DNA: TGTGCCAGCAGTGACGGGACAGGGAGAATTTATGGCTACACCTTC
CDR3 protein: CASSDGTGRIYGYTF

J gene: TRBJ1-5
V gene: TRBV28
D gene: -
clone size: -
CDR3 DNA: TGTGCCAGCAGTTTAAGGGGGGAGGGAATTGGTCAGCCCCAGCATTTT
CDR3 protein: CASSLRGEGIGQPQHF

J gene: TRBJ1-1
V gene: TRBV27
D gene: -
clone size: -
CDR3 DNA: TGTGCCAGCAGTTTATTCCCCAGGGACGTTACGAAAGCTTTCTTT
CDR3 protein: CASSLFPRDVTKAFF

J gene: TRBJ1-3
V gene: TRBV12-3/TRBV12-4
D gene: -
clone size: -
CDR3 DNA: TGTGCCAGCAGTTTTACGTTTCGAAACACCATATATTTT
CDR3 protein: CASSFTFRNTIYF

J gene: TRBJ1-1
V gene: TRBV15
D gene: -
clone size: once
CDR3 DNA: TGTGCCACCAGCAGAGATCGGGGGTCCACTGAAGCTTTCTTT
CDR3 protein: CATSRDRGSTEAFF

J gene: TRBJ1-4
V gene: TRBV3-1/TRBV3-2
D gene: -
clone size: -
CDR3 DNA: -
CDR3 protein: CASSREGDAQLMKNCFF

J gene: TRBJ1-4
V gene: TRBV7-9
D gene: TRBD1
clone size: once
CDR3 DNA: TGTGCCAGCAGCCTGACAGGGCTGGATGAAAAACTGTTTTTT
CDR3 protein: CASSLTGLDEKLFF

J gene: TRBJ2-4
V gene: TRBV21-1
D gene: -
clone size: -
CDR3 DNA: TGTGCCAGCAGCAAAGCCATGAAAGGGGGCAGTGGGATTCAGTACTTC
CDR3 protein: CASSKAMKGGSGIQYF

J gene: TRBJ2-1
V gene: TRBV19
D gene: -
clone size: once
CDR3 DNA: TGTGCCAGTAGCTACCGGGGAAACTACAATGAGCAGTTCTTC
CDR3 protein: CASSYRGNYNEQFF

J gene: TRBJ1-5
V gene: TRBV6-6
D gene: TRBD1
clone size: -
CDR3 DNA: TGTGCCAGCAGTTACTCTACAGGGGAAGATCAGCCCCAGCATTTT
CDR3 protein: CASSYSTGEDQPQHF

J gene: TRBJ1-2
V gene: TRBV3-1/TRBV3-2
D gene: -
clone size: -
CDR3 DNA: TGTGCCAGCAGCCAAGACATAAGGTCCGAAGCCTACACCTTC
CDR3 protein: CASSQDIRSEAYTF

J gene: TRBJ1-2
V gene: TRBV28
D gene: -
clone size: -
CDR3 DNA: TGTGCCAGCAACATCCAAGGGTGGGATGGCTACACCTTC
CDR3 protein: CASNIQGWDGYTF

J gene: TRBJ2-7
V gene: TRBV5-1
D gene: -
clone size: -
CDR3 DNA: TGCGCCAGCAGCTTAGGACCTAACTACGAGCAGTACTTC
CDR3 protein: CASSLGPNYEQYF

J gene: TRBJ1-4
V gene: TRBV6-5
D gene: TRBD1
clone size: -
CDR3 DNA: TGTGCCAGCGGTTCAAAAGGGGGACAGAGAAATGAAAAACTGTTTTTT
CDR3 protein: CASGSKGGQRNEKLFF

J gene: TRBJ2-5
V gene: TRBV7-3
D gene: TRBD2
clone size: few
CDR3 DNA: TGTGCCAGCAGCCAAGCCGGGGGGGTCCAAGAGACCCAGTACTTC
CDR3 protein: CASSQAGGVQETQYF

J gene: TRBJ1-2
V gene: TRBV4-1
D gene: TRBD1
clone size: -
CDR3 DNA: TGCGCCAGCAGCCCACAAGATAAAGGGACAGGGGGAATAAGTTTATATGGCTACACCTTC
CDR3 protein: CASSPQDKGTGGISLYGYTF

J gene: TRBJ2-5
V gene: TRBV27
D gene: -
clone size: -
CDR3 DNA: TGTGCCAGCAGTTCCCAGCGGACGGGGGAGACCCAGTACTTC
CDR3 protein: CASSSQRTGETQYF

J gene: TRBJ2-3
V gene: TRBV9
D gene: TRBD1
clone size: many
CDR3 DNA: TGTGCCAGCAGCTTTCGACAGGGCCTAGCACAGATCGATACGCAGTATTTT
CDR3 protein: CASSFRQGLAQIDTQYF

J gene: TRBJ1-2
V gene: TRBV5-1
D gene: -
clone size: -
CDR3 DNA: TGCGCCAGCAGCTTGGCCTGGAACAGGGTGGACCTTAACTATGGCTACACCTTC
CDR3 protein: CASSLAWNRVDLNYGYTF

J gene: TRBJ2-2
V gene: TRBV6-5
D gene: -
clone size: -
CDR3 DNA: TGTGCCAGCATAAATCCGAACACCGGGGAGCTGTTTTTT
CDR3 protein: CASINPNTGELFF

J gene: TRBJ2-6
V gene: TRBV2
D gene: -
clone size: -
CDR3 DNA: TGTGCCAGCAACCATCCGGAGGGTTCTGGGGCCAACGTCCTGACTTTC
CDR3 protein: CASNHPEGSGANVLTF

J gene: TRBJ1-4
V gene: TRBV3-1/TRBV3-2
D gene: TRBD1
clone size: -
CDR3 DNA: TGTGCCAGCAGCCCTGGACAGGGACTTAATGAAAAACTGTTTTTT
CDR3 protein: CASSPGQGLNEKLFF

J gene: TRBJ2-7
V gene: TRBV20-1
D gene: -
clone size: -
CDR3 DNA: TGCAGTGCTAGTAGGCCTCCTGAGCAGTACTTC
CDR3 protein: CSASRPPEQYF

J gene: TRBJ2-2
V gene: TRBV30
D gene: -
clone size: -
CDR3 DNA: TGTGCCTGGAGTGTCAGGTCCTCGAACACCGGGGAGCTGTTTTTT
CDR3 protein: CAWSVRSSNTGELFF

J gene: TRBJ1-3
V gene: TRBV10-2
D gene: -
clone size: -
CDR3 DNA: TGCGCCAGCACCGAACGGGGAATTAGCTCTGGAAACACCATATATTTT
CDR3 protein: CASTERGISSGNTIYF

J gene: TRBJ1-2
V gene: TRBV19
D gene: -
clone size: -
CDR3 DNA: TGTGCCAGTAGGAGGGAACGGACATCACGGGGCTACACCTTC
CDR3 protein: CASRRERTSRGYTF

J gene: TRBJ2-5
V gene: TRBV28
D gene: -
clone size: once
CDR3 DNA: TGTGCCAGCAGTCTCCCGCCCCAGGGTGGGGAGACCCAGTACTTC
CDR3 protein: CASSLPPQGGETQYF

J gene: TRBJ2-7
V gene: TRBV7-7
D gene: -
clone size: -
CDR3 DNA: TGTGCCAGCAGAACTGGTTCGACTGGGAGCTCCTACGAGCAGTACTTC
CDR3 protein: CASRTGSTGSSYEQYF

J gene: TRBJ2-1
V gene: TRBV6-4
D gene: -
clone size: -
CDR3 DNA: TGTGCCAGCTCGGGGGAATTACACAATGAGCAGTTCTTC
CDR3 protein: CASSGELHNEQFF

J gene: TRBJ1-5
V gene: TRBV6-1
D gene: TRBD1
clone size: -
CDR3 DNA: TGTGCCAGCAGTGGACGTCCGGGACAGGGGGATCAGCCCCAGCATTTT
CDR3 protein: CASSGRPGQGDQPQHF

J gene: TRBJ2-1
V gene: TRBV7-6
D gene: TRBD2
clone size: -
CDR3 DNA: TGTGCCAGCAGCCGGGGGGGGAAGCGGTACAATGAGCAGTTCTTC
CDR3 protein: CASSRGGKRYNEQFF

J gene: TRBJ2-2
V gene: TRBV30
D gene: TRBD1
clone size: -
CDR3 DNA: TGTGCCTGGACACGGGACAGTAACACCGGGGAGCTGTTTTTT
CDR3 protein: CAWTRDSNTGELFF

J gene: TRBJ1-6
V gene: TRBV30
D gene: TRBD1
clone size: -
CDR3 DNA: TGTGCCTGTAATACCGGGACAGGGTATGAGTCACCCCTCCACTTT
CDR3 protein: CACNTGTGYESPLHF

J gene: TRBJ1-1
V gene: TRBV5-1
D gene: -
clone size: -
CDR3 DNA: TGCGCCAGCAGCTCCGGGACCCCTGGCACTGAAGCTTTCTTT
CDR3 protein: CASSSGTPGTEAFF

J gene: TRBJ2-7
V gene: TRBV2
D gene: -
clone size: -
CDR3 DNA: TGTGCCAGCAGTAGAAACGCTGGCGAGCAGTACTTC
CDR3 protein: CASSRNAGEQYF

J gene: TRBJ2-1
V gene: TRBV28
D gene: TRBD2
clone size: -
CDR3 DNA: TGTGCCAGCAAGGGCGGGGGGGCCTCCGATGAGCAGTTCTTC
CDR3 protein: CASKGGGASDEQFF

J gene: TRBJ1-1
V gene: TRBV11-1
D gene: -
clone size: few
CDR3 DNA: TGTGCCAGCAGCTTATTTGGGGTCAGGACTGAAGCTTTCTTT
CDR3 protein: CASSLFGVRTEAFF

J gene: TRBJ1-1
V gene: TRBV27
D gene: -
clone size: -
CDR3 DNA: TGTGCCAGCAGTTCGACAGAAGCCGAAGCTTTCTTT
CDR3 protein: CASSSTEAEAFF

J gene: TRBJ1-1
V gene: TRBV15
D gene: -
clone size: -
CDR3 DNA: TGTGCCACCAGCACCTTATTAAAGGACACTGAAGCTTTCTTT
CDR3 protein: CATSTLLKDTEAFF

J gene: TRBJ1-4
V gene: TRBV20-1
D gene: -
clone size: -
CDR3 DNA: TGCAGTGCTAGTTTATGGACAACTAATGAAAAACTGTTTTTT
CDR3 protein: CSASLWTTNEKLFF

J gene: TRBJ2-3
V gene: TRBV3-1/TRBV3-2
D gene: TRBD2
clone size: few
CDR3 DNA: TGTGCCAGCAGCCAAGCCCGAGGAGCGGGGGTCACAGATACGCAGTATTTT
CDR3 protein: CASSQARGAGVTDTQYF

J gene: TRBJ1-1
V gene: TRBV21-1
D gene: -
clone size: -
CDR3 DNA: TGTGCCAGCAGCAAAGGTCCGGGTTCGACTGAAGCTTTCTTT
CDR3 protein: CASSKGPGSTEAFF

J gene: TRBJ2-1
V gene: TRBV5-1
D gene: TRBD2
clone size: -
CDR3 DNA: TGCGCCAGCAGCTTCGGATTTAGCGGGGGGGCCGGGGAGCAGTTCTTC
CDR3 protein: CASSFGFSGGAGEQFF